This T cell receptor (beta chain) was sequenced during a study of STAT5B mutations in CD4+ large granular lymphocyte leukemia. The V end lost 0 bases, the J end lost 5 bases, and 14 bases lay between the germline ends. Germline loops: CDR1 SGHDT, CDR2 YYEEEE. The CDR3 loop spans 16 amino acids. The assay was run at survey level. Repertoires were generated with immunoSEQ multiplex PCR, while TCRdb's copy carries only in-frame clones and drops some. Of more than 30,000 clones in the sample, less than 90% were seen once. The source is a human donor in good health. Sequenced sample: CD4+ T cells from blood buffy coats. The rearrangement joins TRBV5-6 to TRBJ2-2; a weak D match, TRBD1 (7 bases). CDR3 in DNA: TGTGCCAGCAGCTTGGTGCGCAGGGGGAGGACCGGGGAGCTGTTTTTT. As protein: CASSLVRRGRTGELFF.